These 20 T cell receptor beta chains came from one sample sequenced in a study of T cells in Graves' hyperthyroidism and ophthalmopathy. Amplified TCR beta CDR3 regions derived from RNA transcripts. A set of HTBI primers served as the primers for a first-round RT-PCR of the TCR CDR3. TCRdb re-called the multiplex PCR reads with MiXCR, one entry per CDR3 protein. Of roughly 420,000 distinct CDR3 sequences listed, around 13% are singletons. Sequencing input: blood. Receptors originate from a young woman with Graves' hyperthyroidism.

This clonotype was recorded a few times. The chain couples TRBV6-1 to TRBJ1-2, with D uncertain. Germline V gene data show CDR1 as MNHNS and CDR2 as SASEGT. V dropped 5 bases and J dropped 5 bases, with 12 bases sitting between them. The CDR3 has 13 residues. Here the CDR3 DNA reads TGTGCCAGCAGTCAATCGGCCCTTTATGGCTACACCTTC. Protein: CASSQSALYGYTF.

The chain recombines TRBV10-3 with TRBJ1-5; weak D call: TRBD1 (5 bases). Trimming shortened V by 0 bases and J by 5 bases, and 11 bases separated the two germline ends. The germline gives CDR1 ENHRY, CDR2 SYGVKD. The CDR3 length is 15 residues. The CDR3 region is CAISESFGADQPQHF. CDR3 coding DNA: TGTGCCATCAGTGAGTCGTTTGGGGCTGATCAGCCCCAGCATTTT.

The chain's CDR3 is CSAREEGPGYGYTF. The CDR3 DNA follows: TGCAGTGCTAGAGAGGAGGGGCCGGGGTATGGCTACACCTTC. The chain employs TRBV20-1 and TRBJ1-2; weak D call: TRBD1 (5 bases). Trimming pared 0 bases from V and 5 bases from J, leaving 13 bases between. CDR3 size: 14 residues. Germline CDR1 and CDR2: DFQATT and SNEGSKA (reference sequence).

At least ten counts were recorded for this clonotype. The V and J genes are TRBV29-1 and TRBJ2-7; the D gene is possibly TRBD2 (6 bases). The germline gives CDR1 SQVTM, CDR2 ANQGSEA. Trimming removed 5 bases from V and 0 bases from J, with 11 bases in between. The CDR3 contains 13 residues. The CDR3 region is CSVKRGISYEQYF. In DNA form, the CDR3 reads TGCAGCGTTAAACGGGGGATCTCCTACGAGCAGTACTTC.

Ten or more counts support this clonotype. The chain combines TRBV2 with TRBJ2-7; 10 bases agree with TRBD1. Germline lookup yields CDR1 SNHLY and CDR2 FYNNEI. The CDR3 is 15 residues long. V dropped 6 bases and J dropped 0; count of bases not matched to a gene: 5. CDR3 DNA sequence: TGTGCCAGCAGGGCCGGGACAGGGGTCTCCTACGAGCAGTACTTC. Protein sequence: CASRAGTGVSYEQYF.

This clonotype has at least ten counts. The chain combines TRBV2 with TRBJ2-1, with D possibly TRBD2 on 5 matching bases. The germline CDR1 and CDR2 sequences are SNHLY and FYNNEI. The CDR3 runs to 17 residues. Trimming took 1 base from V and 2 from J, leaving 15 bases between them. CDR3 sequence (DNA): TGTGCCAGCAGTGAAGGACTTGTGAGGAGGCCCTACAATGAGCAGTTCTTC. Protein sequence: CASSEGLVRRPYNEQFF. The full variable domain, in which reference TRBV2 and TRBJ2-1 provide the parts outside the CDR3, is EPEVTQTPSHQVTQMGQEVILRCVPISNHLYFYWYRQILGQKVEFLVSFYNNEISEKSEIFDDQFSVERPDGSNFTLKIRSTKLEDSAMYFCASSEGLVRRPYNEQFFGPGTRLTVL.

This clonotype was recorded many times. V usage is TRBV2 and J usage is TRBJ2-2; weak D call: TRBD2 (5 bases). Trimming stripped 11 bases from V and 3 bases from J, with 19 bases between. Germline V CDR1 and CDR2: SNHLY, FYNNEI. There are 15 residues in the CDR3. The CDR3, as DNA: TGTGCCGGAGCAAAAAAAGGCGGGCACACCGGGGAGCTGTTTTTT. Translating gives CAGAKKGGHTGELFF.

This clonotype was observed at least ten times. V is TRBV12-3 or TRBV12-4 and J is TRBJ2-7; 9 bases line up with TRBD2. The CDR3 covers 15 residues. The junction had 4 bases not matched to a gene; V was cut back by 3 bases and J by 1 base. The CDR3 DNA follows: TGTGCCAGCAGTTTTATCCTAGCGGGATCCTACGAGCAGTACTTC. Its translation is CASSFILAGSYEQYF.

The table lists this clonotype with a few counts. The chain couples TRBV28 to TRBJ1-2; no clear D gene. The CDR3 length is 12 residues. The germline CDR1 and CDR2 sequences are MDHEN and SYDVKM. Trimming shortened V by 11 bases and J by 7 bases, and 17 bases separated the two germline ends. The CDR3 sequence: CAGGREYCGYTF. The DNA of the CDR3 is TGTGCCGGTGGAAGGGAATACTGTGGCTACACCTTC.

This clonotype was seen a handful of times. A much larger clone lies a single base off, so this may be a read error. This chain uses TRBV11-3 with TRBJ2-1; either TRBD1 or TRBD2 may supply D (6 bases each). The CDR3 sequence is 15 residues long. Germline loops: CDR1 SGHNT, CDR2 YENEEA. The CDR3 protein is CASSPRGGTYDEQFF. CDR3 bases: TGTGCCAGCAGCCCCAGGGGCGGGACCTACGATGAGCAGTTCTTC.

This clonotype has ten or more counts. The chain couples TRBV6-2 or TRBV6-3 to TRBJ1-5; 8 bases map to TRBD1. Germline CDR1 and CDR2: MNHEY and SVGEGT. Trimming cost V 2 bases and J 0 bases; bases outside gene matches: 15. This CDR3 is 20 amino acids long. The CDR3 coding sequence is TGTGCCAGCAGTTACGCCTCTCGGACAGGGTTGGATTTTAGCAATCAGCCCCAGCATTTT. Translating it yields CASSYASRTGLDFSNQPQHF.

This clonotype occurred many times. The chain carries TRBV5-1 and TRBJ2-7; a possible D gene is TRBD1 (6 bases). Trimming took off 0 bases at V and 4 bases at J, with 14 bases between the two ends. Germline values: CDR1 SGHRS, CDR2 YFSETQ. The CDR3 is made up of 15 amino acids. CDR3 coding DNA: TGCGCCAGCAGCTTGGCCCGGACAGAAAGTTACGAGCAGTACTTC. Amino acid sequence: CASSLARTESYEQYF.

V gene TRBV10-3 combines with J gene TRBJ2-3; TRBD1 or TRBD2 may be the D gene (6 bases each). The CDR3 has 14 amino acids. Germline values: CDR1 ENHRY, CDR2 SYGVKD. V was trimmed by 3 bases and J by 5 bases, leaving 12 bases between them. The CDR3 reads CAISDRGERDTQYF. The CDR3, as DNA: TGTGCCATCAGTGATAGGGGGGAGAGAGATACGCAGTATTTT.

On this clonotype: A read error may be the cause here, since a much bigger clone is one base away. CDR3 sequence: CSAGVEEVFSGNTIYF. The CDR3 bases are TGCAGTGCTGGAGTAGAGGAAGTATTCTCTGGAAACACCATATATTTT. The V gene is TRBV20-1, the J gene TRBJ1-3; D unresolved. Germline-derived CDR1 and CDR2 are DFQATT and SNEGSKA (reference sequence). Between the trimmed V and J ends, which lost 5 bases and 0 bases, there was a span of 17 bases. This CDR3 is built from 16 residues.

This clonotype was observed at least ten times. The chain couples TRBV2 to TRBJ2-1; no clear D. CDR3 length: 14 residues. Looked up from germline, CDR1 is SNHLY and CDR2 is FYNNEI. V lost 2 bases and J 0 bases, leaving 5 bases between the germline ends. CDR3 coding DNA: TGTGCCAGCAGTGAACAGAGCTCCTACAATGAGCAGTTCTTC. Translating it yields CASSEQSSYNEQFF.

This clonotype was recorded at least ten times. V is TRBV5-1 and J is TRBJ2-7; 7 nucleotides agree with TRBD1. There are 14 residues in the CDR3. CDR1 SGHRS and CDR2 YFSETQ come from the germline V gene. V dropped 3 bases and J dropped 5; count of bases not matched to a gene: 8. The CDR3 loop is CASSSRGSGNEQYF. The CDR3 nucleotides are TGCGCCAGCAGCTCCAGGGGGTCTGGGAACGAGCAGTACTTC.

This clonotype was seen at least ten times. This chain connects TRBV19 to TRBJ2-1; D perhaps matches TRBD2 (6 bases). Germline V gives CDR1 LNHDA, CDR2 SQIVND (reference sequence). CDR3 length: 15 amino acids. V lost 8 bases to trimming and J lost 0 bases, with 14 bases between them. CDR3 amino acids: CASGGFGSSYNEQFF. DNA for the CDR3: TGTGCCAGTGGTGGCTTCGGGAGCTCCTACAATGAGCAGTTCTTC.

There are many counts of this clonotype. This rearrangement joins TRBV3-1 to TRBJ1-2, with a possible D match to TRBD1 (6 bases). Germline-derived CDR1 and CDR2 are LGHDT and YNNKEL (reference sequence). CDR3 length equals 12 residues. Trimming removed 2 bases from V and 7 bases from J, with 8 bases in between. The CDR3 here is CASSQTGIGYTF. The CDR3 DNA reads TGTGCCAGCAGCCAAACAGGGATTGGCTACACCTTC.

This clonotype was observed at least ten times. The chain uses TRBV7-8 and TRBJ2-3; D call uncertain. This CDR3 region has 14 residues. Deletions cut 1 base from V and 6 bases from J, with 11 bases between. Germline-derived CDR1 and CDR2 are SGHVS and FQNEAQ. The CDR3 spells CASSLGPRWDTQYF. The CDR3 DNA reads as TGTGCCAGCAGCTTAGGGCCACGGTGGGATACGCAGTATTTT.

This clonotype was picked up many times. V and J are TRBV7-3 and TRBJ2-1; possible D gene TRBD2, 6 bases. V was shortened by 5 bases and J by 2 bases, with 16 bases between the two germline ends. CDR1 is SGHTA, CDR2 FQGTGA, per germline. The CDR3 has 16 amino acids. This chain's CDR3 is CASSRRAGTAYNEQFF. CDR3 sequence (DNA): TGTGCCAGCAGCCGCCGGGCGGGAACGGCCTACAATGAGCAGTTCTTC. The full variable domain, with the rest looked up from reference TRBV7-3 and TRBJ2-1, is GAGVSQTPSNKVTEKGKYVELRCDPISGHTALYWYRQSLGQGPEFLIYFQGTGAADDSGLPNDRFFAVRPEGSVSTLKIQRTERGDSAVYLCASSRRAGTAYNEQFFGPGTRLTVL.